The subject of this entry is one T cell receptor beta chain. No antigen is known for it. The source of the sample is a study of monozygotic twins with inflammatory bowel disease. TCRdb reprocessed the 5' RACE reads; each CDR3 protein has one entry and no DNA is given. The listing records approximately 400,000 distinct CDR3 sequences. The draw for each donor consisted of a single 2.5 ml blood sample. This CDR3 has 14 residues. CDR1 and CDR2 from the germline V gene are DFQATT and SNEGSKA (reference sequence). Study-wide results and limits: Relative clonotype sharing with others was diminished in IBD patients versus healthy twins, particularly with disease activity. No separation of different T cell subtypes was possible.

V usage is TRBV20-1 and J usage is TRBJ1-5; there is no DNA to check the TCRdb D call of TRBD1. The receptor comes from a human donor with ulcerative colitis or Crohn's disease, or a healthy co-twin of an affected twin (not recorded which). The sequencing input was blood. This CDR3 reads CSASRDPRVLPQHF.